This is a list of T cell receptor beta chains from one sample in a study of Graves' ophthalmopathy and Graves' hyperthyroidism. TCRdb itself ran the multiplex PCR reads through MiXCR, one entry per CDR3 protein. In the table there are 40,000 to 50,000 distinct CDR3 sequences, more than 45% of which are singletons. Input material: peripheral blood. These receptors were obtained from an adult man with Graves' ophthalmopathy. CDR3s include the opening cysteine and the closing phenylalanine or tryptophan. The order of the fields is D gene, J gene, V gene, clone size, CDR3 DNA, CDR3 protein. D genes are given only for firm matches. Size values are once, few and many counts, or a class for expanded clones, and some rows have none.

NA,TRBJ1-1,TRBV4-3,NA,TGCGCCAGCAGAAAAGGGGGGGGCACTGAAGCTTTCTTT,CASRKGGGTEAFF
TRBD2,TRBJ2-1,TRBV7-9,NA,TGTGCCAGCAGCGTGGGACTAGCGGGAGGGGACTACAATGAGCAGTTCTTC,CASSVGLAGGDYNEQFF
TRBD1,TRBJ1-3,TRBV29-1,NA,TGCAGCGTTGTCAGCGGACAGGGTAGAAACACCATATATTTT,CSVVSGQGRNTIYF
NA,TRBJ1-2,TRBV6-4,NA,TGTGCCAGCCTCGGCCGGGGACTCGACTATGGCTACACCTTC,CASLGRGLDYGYTF
NA,TRBJ1-5,TRBV5-4,once,TGTGCCAGCAGCCCCGGGGGTGGCAATCAGCCCCAGCATTTT,CASSPGGGNQPQHF
NA,TRBJ1-1,TRBV2,NA,TGTGCCAGCAGCAGAGTGAACACTGAAGCTTTCTTT,CASSRVNTEAFF
NA,TRBJ2-3,TRBV2,NA,TGTGCCAGCAGTACCGACGGGCAAAGCACAGATACGCAGTATTTT,CASSTDGQSTDTQYF
TRBD2,TRBJ2-1,TRBV7-2,NA,TGTTCCAGCAGCGTGGCGGGACTAGCGGGGGGCAATGAGCAGTTCTTC,CSSSVAGLAGGNEQFF
TRBD1,TRBJ2-1,TRBV5-8,NA,TGTGCCAGCAGATACAGGGGTGTAGCCTACAATGAGCAGTTCTTC,CASRYRGVAYNEQFF
NA,TRBJ2-7,TRBV4-3,NA,TGCGCCAGCAGCCAAGGAAGGGGGGGGAAATTCTACGAGCAGTACTTC,CASSQGRGGKFYEQYF
TRBD2,TRBJ2-1,TRBV9,many,TGTGCCAGCAGCCCCACTAGCGGGGATAATGAGCAGTTCTTC,CASSPTSGDNEQFF
NA,TRBJ2-2,TRBV6-1,many,TGTGCCAGCATGCCTACTAGACAGCGGTTTCCCACCGGGGAGCTGTTTTTT,CASMPTRQRFPTGELFF
NA,TRBJ1-1,TRBV28,many,TGTGCCAGCAGTGCCCCCGGGACACCGAACACTGAAGCTTTCTTT,CASSAPGTPNTEAFF
NA,TRBJ2-7,TRBV20-1,medium-sized,TGCAGTGTCCGGGGTGGGGCCTACGAGCAGTACTTC,CSVRGGAYEQYF
TRBD2,TRBJ2-5,TRBV20-1,many,TGCAGTGCTAGAGGGGGGTCAGCGGGGGGGCCTTGGGAGACCCAGTACTTC,CSARGGSAGGPWETQYF
NA,TRBJ1-4,TRBV7-9,many,TGTGCCAGCAGCTTAAAGGGCGGGTTCGGAGAAAAACTGTTTTTT,CASSLKGGFGEKLFF
NA,TRBJ2-7,TRBV29-1,few,TGCAGCGCCCACGGCGGGGGCGGTTTCGAGCAGTACTTC,CSAHGGGGFEQYF
TRBD1,TRBJ2-7,TRBV20-1,NA,TGCAGTGCCAAATCCGGGACAGGGACCTACGAGCAGTACTTC,CSAKSGTGTYEQYF
NA,TRBJ2-1,TRBV12-3/TRBV12-4,large,TGTGCCAGCAGTCCCCAGGGCGTTGAGCAGTTCTTC,CASSPQGVEQFF
TRBD1,TRBJ2-7,TRBV5-5,once,TGTGCCAGCAGCAACCGGGACAGGGGGACCTACGAGCAGTACTTC,CASSNRDRGTYEQYF
NA,TRBJ2-2,TRBV15,NA,TGTGCCCGTAGCACCGGGGAGCTGTTTTTT,CARSTGELFF
TRBD1,TRBJ2-7,TRBV2,NA,TGTGCCAGCAATTTTCGCCCGGGACAGCAGGTGGGGGCCTACGAGCAGTACTTC,CASNFRPGQQVGAYEQYF
NA,TRBJ2-2,TRBV20-1,few,TGCAGTGCTAGAGTTCGGGCCTCGGCGGGAGGGGAGCTGTTTTTT,CSARVRASAGGELFF
TRBD2,TRBJ2-1,TRBV18,NA,TGTGCCAGCTCACCCCAACGACTGGCGGGAGAGGTAGATGGGCAGTTCTTC,CASSPQRLAGEVDGQFF
TRBD1,TRBJ1-2,TRBV28,many,TGTGCCAGCAGAGAGCTGGGACAGTCAAACGGCTACACCTTC,CASRELGQSNGYTF
NA,TRBJ1-6,TRBV12-3/TRBV12-4,many,TGTGCCAGCAGTTTTCGAGTGGGTAATTCACCCCTCCACTTT,CASSFRVGNSPLHF
NA,TRBJ1-3,TRBV6-2/TRBV6-3,NA,TGTGCCAGCAGTTACTCTTGCCGGGAGGCTGGAAACACCATATATTTT,CASSYSCREAGNTIYF
NA,TRBJ1-3,TRBV6-2/TRBV6-3,NA,NA,CASSYGYEQYVGPGTIYF
NA,TRBJ1-3,TRBV12-3/TRBV12-4,many,TGTGCCAGCAGTACCAGACAGAGCTCTGGAAACACCATATATTTT,CASSTRQSSGNTIYF
TRBD2,TRBJ2-7,TRBV6-4,NA,TGTGCCAGCAGTGCGGCTAGCGGGACAGAGCAGTACTTC,CASSAASGTEQYF
NA,TRBJ2-3,TRBV29-1,NA,TGCAGCGCTACCCCCAGCGGACAGATCACAGATACGCAGTATTTT,CSATPSGQITDTQYF
TRBD1,TRBJ1-2,TRBV7-3,many,TGTGCCAGCAGCCCCCTAGGTGCTGGAGACAGGGGGAATGGCTACACCTTC,CASSPLGAGDRGNGYTF
NA,TRBJ2-5,TRBV2,NA,TGTGTAAGTAAACCCCACCTAGAGACCCAGTACTTC,CVSKPHLETQYF
NA,TRBJ2-3,TRBV20-1,NA,TGCAGTGCTAGAGATACGCAGTATTTT,CSARDTQYF
NA,TRBJ1-5,TRBV20-1,NA,TGCAGTGCTGGGGGGACGGTAATTAATCAGCCCCAGCATTTT,CSAGGTVINQPQHF
TRBD1,TRBJ1-4,TRBV4-1,NA,TGCGCCAGCAGCCAAGACCGAGGGACAGGGGGGGAAAGACTGGTTTTT,CASSQDRGTGGERLVF
NA,TRBJ2-3,TRBV7-3,NA,TGTGCCAGCAGCGTCGGGACCCTGCAGTATTTT,CASSVGTLQYF
NA,TRBJ1-4,TRBV7-2,NA,TGTGCCAGCAGGTTAAGCGGGGCTGGAAAACTGTTTTTT,CASRLSGAGKLFF
TRBD2,TRBJ2-7,TRBV7-2,few,TGTGCCAGCAGCTCAGGACTAGCGGGAGCCAACGAGCAGTACTTC,CASSSGLAGANEQYF
NA,TRBJ1-6,TRBV7-8,NA,TGTGCCAGCAGCGCCCTAACGAAAGAGACCCTCCACTTT,CASSALTKETLHF
TRBD1,TRBJ1-1,TRBV7-9,NA,TGTGCCAGCAGCTTAGGAGGGACAGGGCGAGGCACTGAAGCTTGCTTT,CASSLGGTGRGTEACF
TRBD1,TRBJ2-2,TRBV5-1,NA,TGCGCCAGCAGCGCCCGGGACAGCGCCGGGGAGCTGTTTTTT,CASSARDSAGELFF
NA,TRBJ1-6,TRBV5-1,NA,TGCGCCAGCAGCTCTGTGGGCAGGGGTAATTCACCCCTCCACTTT,CASSSVGRGNSPLHF
NA,TRBJ1-3,TRBV7-9,once,TGTGCCAGCAGCTTTGGCGGGACGGATGGAAACACCATATATTTT,CASSFGGTDGNTIYF
TRBD2,TRBJ2-3,TRBV2,NA,TGTGCCAGCAGCGCTGGGGCTAGCGGGAGGGTAGATACGCAGTATTTT,CASSAGASGRVDTQYF
NA,TRBJ2-7,TRBV19,NA,TGTGCCAGTAGTAGTCGTGGCGGGACATACTCCTACGAGCAGTACTTC,CASSSRGGTYSYEQYF
TRBD1,TRBJ1-1,TRBV4-1,many,TGCGCCAGCTCCGGGACAGGGGGCTTGAACACTGAAGCTTTCTTT,CASSGTGGLNTEAFF
TRBD2,TRBJ2-1,TRBV9,NA,TGTGCCAGCAGTGGGACTAGCGGGAGGGGTCTCCATGAGCAGTTCTTC,CASSGTSGRGLHEQFF
TRBD1,TRBJ1-2,TRBV29-1,NA,TGCAGCATCCGGGACAGGGTAGATGGCTACACCTTC,CSIRDRVDGYTF
NA,TRBJ1-2,TRBV20-1,NA,TGCAGTGCTAGTTTCCGGGGGGCTACGGGCTACACCTTC,CSASFRGATGYTF
NA,TRBJ2-3,TRBV5-1,many,TGCGCCAGCAGCTTTCCGACAGATACGCAGTATTTT,CASSFPTDTQYF
NA,TRBJ2-1,TRBV19,NA,TGTGCCAGTAGGGATGGGGTAAGGGAGCAGTTCTTC,CASRDGVREQFF
NA,TRBJ1-6,TRBV3-1,many,TGTGCCAGCAGCCAAGACTCAGGGTACAGATCACCCCTCCACTTT,CASSQDSGYRSPLHF
TRBD1,TRBJ2-5,TRBV20-1,NA,TGCAGTGCTAGAGGGACAGGGGATCAGCCCCAGTACTTC,CSARGTGDQPQYF